This T cell receptor (beta chain) was retrieved from a study of identical twins. Study-wide results and limits: Abundant beta clonotypes from cord blood had fewer insertions, unlike memory repertoires, which showed none. For zero-insertion analyses, partial confounding could come from invariant MAIT and iNKT cells.

A universal primer site was added by template switching, and unique molecular identifiers were carried by the cDNA. TCRdb passed the 5' RACE reads through MiXCR, listing each CDR3 protein once. The sample includes nearly 250,000 distinct CDR3 sequences, roughly 7% of them seen just once. Healthy Caucasians supplied all donations. The CDR3 extends over 12 amino acids. In germline, CDR1 is SNHLY, CDR2 FYNNEI. On this clonotype itself: Antigen specificity is unknown. A much more abundant neighbour one base away suggests this may be a read error.

These data were likewise used in another study, on yellow fever vaccine responses in identical twins.

The V gene is TRBV2, the J gene TRBJ2-5; tentatively, D is TRBD2 (6 bases). TRBJ2-1 explains the end of the DNA better; the J call may be wrong. The TCR sequence derives from a woman aged 18 to 35 in good health. Specimen: memory (CD45RO+) T cells sorted from blood. CDR3 sequence reads: CASSGGGETQFF. The CDR3 nucleotides read TGTGCCAGCAGTGGCGGAGGGGAGACCCAGTTCTTC.